The next 16 T cell receptor beta chains were all read from a single sample in a study of cytomegalovirus exposure and HLA in healthy donors. PCR was performed using 60 Vbeta and 13 Jbeta primers. Generated by immunoSEQ multiplex PCR, the TCRdb table keeps only in-frame clones and is missing some. The sample holds over 80,000 clones, approximately 80% seen once. What was sequenced was PBMCs. The receptors were gathered from a man in his forties or fifties in good health and CMV-seronegative.

The rearrangement joins TRBV5-1 to TRBJ1-1; D remains ambiguous. Germline CDR1 SGHRS, CDR2 YFSETQ. This CDR3 comprises 14 residues. V was clipped by 4 bases and J by 0 bases, with 10 bases between them. The CDR3 bases are TGCGCCAGCAGCCTGCTTGGAGTGAACACTGAAGCTTTCTTT. Translation: CASSLLGVNTEAFF.

In DNA form, the CDR3 reads TGTGCCAGCAGCTTAATTTTCGCAGGGTTGTCAGAGACCCAGTACTTC. Encoded protein: CASSLIFAGLSETQYF. The chain has TRBV7-9 and TRBJ2-5; D might be TRBD1 (5 bases). This CDR3 is built from 16 residues. V lost 2 bases to trimming and J lost 4 bases, with 17 bases between them. Germline CDR1 reads SEHNR; CDR2 reads FQNEAQ (reference sequence).

The V and J genes are TRBV6-4 and TRBJ2-3; 8 positions agree with TRBD2. CDR1 is MRHNA and CDR2 is SNTAGT in the germline V gene. The ends lost 2 bases at V and 1 base at J; junction bases unmatched: 2. The CDR3 consists of 15 residues. The CDR3 region has the DNA TGTGCCAGCAGTGACAAAGCGGGGGGCACAGATACGCAGTATTTT. It yields the protein CASSDKAGGTDTQYF.

As DNA, the CDR3 is TGTGCCAGCAGCTTAACAAGTGGGTTGGGAGTCGATGGCTACACCTTC. This gives the protein CASSLTSGLGVDGYTF. The chain recombines TRBV7-6 with TRBJ1-2; D unclear. V gave up 2 bases and J gave up 6 bases, with 19 bases separating them. This CDR3 contains 16 residues. Germline CDR1 reads SGHVS; CDR2 reads FNYEAQ.

For this clone: This same CDR3 is encoded by further DNA sequences in the sample. This chain uses TRBV6-5 with TRBJ1-5; D gene unclear. CDR3 length: 14 residues. From germline, CDR1 is MNHEY and CDR2 SVGAGI. The V end lost 5 bases, the J end lost 4 bases, and 12 bases lay between the germline ends. This CDR3 is CASSLTDSNQPQHF. The CDR3 DNA reads as TGTGCCAGCAGTCTGACTGACTCAAATCAGCCCCAGCATTTT.

The rearrangement uses TRBV5-5 and TRBJ1-4; D possibly corresponds to TRBD1 (5 bases). V shed 1 base and J shed 5 bases, with 18 bases lying between them. The CDR3 loop spans 17 amino acids. The germline V gene encodes CDR1 SGHKS and CDR2 YYEKEE (reference sequence). CDR3 DNA: TGTGCCAGCAGCTTGCGGGGGGACGTGGGAGGAAATGAAAAACTGTTTTTT. Amino acid sequence: CASSLRGDVGGNEKLFF.

This sequence joins TRBV7-9 and TRBJ2-3; D call uncertain. Looked up from germline, CDR1 is SEHNR and CDR2 is FQNEAQ (reference sequence). Trimming took off 0 bases at V and 2 bases at J, with 15 bases between the two ends. The CDR3 runs 17 residues. The DNA for the CDR3 is TGTGCCAGCAGCTTAGCGTCAGGCCGGCCTGACACAGATACGCAGTATTTT. This gives the protein CASSLASGRPDTDTQYF.

CDR3 nucleotide sequence: TGTGCCAGCAGTCCGGGACTACCCTACGAGCAGTACTTC. It codes for CASSPGLPYEQYF. The chain employs TRBV6-5 and TRBJ2-7; TRBD2 matches 7 bases. The CDR3 is made up of 13 amino acids. Trimming took 5 bases from V and 2 from J; bases not matched to a gene: 3. CDR1 is MNHEY and CDR2 is SVGAGI in the germline V gene.

V usage is TRBV27 and J usage is TRBJ2-5; D gene uncertain. The J call could be wrong; TRBJ2-7 is a better fit for the DNA end. Germline CDR1 reads MNHEY; CDR2 reads SMNVEV (reference sequence). The CDR3 covers 16 residues. The CDR3 loop reads CASSLNGSPLNYEQYF. CDR3 sequence (DNA): TGTGCCAGCAGTTTAAATGGGTCTCCCCTTAACTACGAGCAGTACTTC.

This chain connects TRBV2 to TRBJ1-2; possible D gene TRBD1, 5 bases. The germline CDR1 and CDR2 sequences are SNHLY and FYNNEI. The CDR3 has 13 amino acids. Trimming removed 4 bases at V and 8 bases at J, with 14 bases between. The CDR3 is CASSGGLGGGYTF. The CDR3 nucleotides are TGTGCCAGCAGTGGGGGACTAGGTGGGGGCTACACCTTC.

The rearrangement joins TRBV7-9 to TRBJ2-5, with D perhaps TRBD1 (6 bases). Trimming took off 4 bases at V and 4 bases at J, with 19 bases between the two ends. This CDR3 region has 16 residues. The V gene's germline CDR1 is SEHNR and CDR2 FQNEAQ (reference sequence). The CDR3 is CASSSLETGWGETQYF. The CDR3 DNA sequence: TGTGCCAGCAGCTCCCTAGAAACAGGGTGGGGAGAGACCCAGTACTTC.

CDR3 loop: CASSLRASGGETQYF. In DNA, the CDR3 is TGTGCCAGCAGCTTGAGGGCTAGCGGGGGAGAGACCCAGTACTTC. V gene TRBV7-9 combines with J gene TRBJ2-5; 10 bases align to TRBD2. Unmatched junction bases numbered 5, after V lost 3 bases and J lost 4 bases. Germline-derived CDR1 and CDR2 are SEHNR and FQNEAQ (reference sequence). This CDR3 contains 15 residues. The full variable domain, its missing parts supplied by reference TRBV7-9 and TRBJ2-5, is DTGVSQNPRHKITKRGQNVTFRCDPISEHNRLYWYRQTLGQGPEFLTYFQNEAQLEKSRLLSDRFSAERPKGSFSTLEIQRTEQGDSAMYLCASSLRASGGETQYFGPGTRLLVL.

The CDR3 sequence: CAISRVGEEKLFF. The CDR3 DNA reads as TGTGCCATCAGTCGAGTTGGAGAGGAAAAACTGTTTTTT. This rearrangement joins TRBV10-3 to TRBJ1-4; D gene unclear. The germline V gene encodes CDR1 ENHRY and CDR2 SYGVKD. The CDR3 contains 13 residues. V lost 5 bases and J 8 bases, leaving 12 bases between the germline ends.

This clone was recorded a few times. The gene calls are TRBV19 and TRBJ1-1; D gene uncertain. CDR3 length equals 13 residues. Trimming cost V 3 bases and J 1 base, with 6 bases left between them. Germline CDR1 is LNHDA and CDR2 is SQIVND (reference sequence). CDR3: CASSISRNTEAFF. The CDR3 DNA reads TGTGCCAGTAGTATCTCGAGGAACACTGAAGCTTTCTTT. The full variable domain, with the rest looked up from reference TRBV19 and TRBJ1-1, is DGGITQSPKYLFRKEGQNVTLSCEQNLNHDAMYWYRQDPGQGLRLIYYSQIVNDFQKGDIAEGYSVSREKKESFPLTVTSAQKNPTAFYLCASSISRNTEAFFGQGTRLTVV.

CDR3: CASSLAVTRKAFF. CDR3 coding DNA: TGTGCCAGCAGCTTAGCCGTCACGAGAAAAGCTTTCTTT. V and J are TRBV7-2 and TRBJ1-1, with D unclear. Germline CDR1 SGHTA, CDR2 FQGNSA. Trimming took 0 bases from V and 9 from J, leaving 11 bases between them. The length of the CDR3 is 13 residues.

This chain links TRBV6-1 with TRBJ1-6, with D perhaps matching TRBD1 (6 bases). Between the trimmed V and J ends, which lost 1 base and 18 bases, there was a span of 19 bases. Germline V gene sequence: CDR1 MNHNS, CDR2 SASEGT. CDR3 length equals 14 residues. Here the CDR3 reads CASSEGTGFMRSHF. CDR3 nucleotides: TGTGCCAGCAGTGAAGGCACAGGGTTTATGAGGTCCCACTTT.